This TCR beta chain was recovered during a study of graft-versus-host responses after intestinal transplantation. Background on the study: Transplants given to recipients were multivisceral, liver-intestinal, or isolated intestinal. Anti-thymocyte globulin was used for induction in all recipients, who then took tacrolimus and steroids for roughly three years. Study findings and constraints: Among recipient marrow samples, GvH clones were found; some appeared first in ileum or blood. Allograft graft-versus-host to host-versus-graft clonal ratios ran high in patients with graft-donor T cell macrochimerism.

Profiling relied on immunoSEQ multiplex PCR, and the TCRdb table lists in-frame clones only, not all of them. The data contain approximately 90,000 clones, 88% of them singletons. As concerns this clone: Its cognate antigen is unknown.

The origin of this receptor is a human donor who was the organ donor for an intestinal transplant. The sample in question was unstimulated CD4+ T cells sorted from spleen or lymph node cells, obtained before transplant.

CDR3 coding DNA: TGTGCCAGCAGCTTGGAGTGGCAATTCCCCTACGAGCAGTACTTC. It is translated as CASSLEWQFPYEQYF. The chain has TRBV7-2 and TRBJ2-7, with D hard to call. Trimming took 3 bases from V and 2 from J, leaving 14 bases between them. Looked up from germline, CDR1 is SGHTA and CDR2 is FQGNSA. The CDR3 is made up of 15 amino acids.